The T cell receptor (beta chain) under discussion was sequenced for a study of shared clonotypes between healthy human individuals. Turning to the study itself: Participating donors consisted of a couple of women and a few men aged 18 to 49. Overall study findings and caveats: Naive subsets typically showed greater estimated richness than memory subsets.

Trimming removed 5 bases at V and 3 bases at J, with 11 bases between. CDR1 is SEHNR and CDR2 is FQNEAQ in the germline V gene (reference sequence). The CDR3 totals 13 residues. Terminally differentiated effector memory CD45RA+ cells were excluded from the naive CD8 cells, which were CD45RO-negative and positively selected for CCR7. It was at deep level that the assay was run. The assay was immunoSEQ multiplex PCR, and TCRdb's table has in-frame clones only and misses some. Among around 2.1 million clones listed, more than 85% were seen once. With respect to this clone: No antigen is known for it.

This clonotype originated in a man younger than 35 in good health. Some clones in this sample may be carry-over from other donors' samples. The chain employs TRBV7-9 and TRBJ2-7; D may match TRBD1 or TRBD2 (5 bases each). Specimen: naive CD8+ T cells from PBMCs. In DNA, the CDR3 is TGTGCCAGCAGCGAGGGGTTTGGCTACGAGCAGTACTTC. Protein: CASSEGFGYEQYF.